The 13 T cell receptor beta chains reported below all come from one sample, sequenced in a study of shared clonotypes between healthy human individuals. Naive CD8 isolation took CD45RO-negative cells positively selected for CCR7 and excluded terminally differentiated effector memory CD45RA+ cells. The assay was immunoSEQ multiplex PCR, and TCRdb's table has in-frame clones only and misses some. The table shows hundreds of thousands of clones, with approximately 95% occurring only once. Specimen: naive CD8+ T cells sorted from blood. These receptors all come from a woman in her 30s in good health.

The chain is built from TRBV4-1 and TRBJ2-7; D ambiguous. The CDR3 runs to 14 residues. The V gene's germline CDR1 is MGHRA and CDR2 YSYEKL. The V and J ends lost 3 bases and 0 bases respectively, with 9 bases between them. CDR3 protein: CASSQGKGSYEQYF. The CDR3 region has the DNA TGCGCCAGCAGCCAGGGGAAGGGCTCCTACGAGCAGTACTTC.

This rearrangement joins TRBV28 to TRBJ2-2; 8 bases line up with TRBD2. Germline CDR1 MDHEN, CDR2 SYDVKM. Trimming removed 10 bases from V and 5 bases from J; junction bases left unmatched: 12. The CDR3 runs 15 residues. The CDR3 loop is CATYGRAYGTGELFF. DNA for the CDR3: TGTGCCACCTACGGGAGGGCCTACGGAACCGGGGAGCTGTTTTTT.

The chain recombines TRBV13 with TRBJ2-1; 7 bases map to TRBD2. J gave up 8 bases and V 3 bases, and 10 bases lay outside the gene matches. CDR3 length: 15 residues. CDR1 is PRHDT, CDR2 FYEKMQ, per germline (reference sequence). CDR3 sequence: CASSFSRGSRYEQFF. CDR3 sequence (DNA): TGTGCCAGCAGCTTTTCTCGCGGGAGTAGGTATGAGCAGTTCTTC. Filled out from reference TRBV13 and TRBJ2-1, the complete variable domain reads AAGVIQSPRHLIKEKRETATLKCYPIPRHDTVYWYQQGPGQDPQFLISFYEKMQSDKGSIPDRFSAQQFSDYHSELNMSSLELGDSALYFCASSFSRGSRYEQFFGPGTRLTVL.

This rearrangement joins TRBV6-5 to TRBJ2-7; TRBD1 agrees at 10 bases. This CDR3 has 14 residues. From germline, CDR1 is MNHEY and CDR2 SVGAGI. V lost 6 bases, J lost 5 bases, and 7 bases stayed unmatched. The CDR3 spells CASRPTGGLDEQYF. Here the CDR3 DNA reads TGTGCCAGCAGGCCGACAGGGGGCTTGGACGAGCAGTACTTC.

The rearrangement links TRBV5-1 to TRBJ2-7; 10 bases match TRBD1. Germline V CDR1 and CDR2: SGHRS, YFSETQ. V shed 1 base and J 4 bases; nucleotides not matched to a gene: 5. This CDR3 contains 15 residues. CDR3 amino acids: CASSLLPGQGYEQYF. CDR3 in DNA: TGCGCCAGCAGCTTGTTACCGGGACAGGGGTACGAGCAGTACTTC.

This clone appeared once. The chain is built from TRBV28 and TRBJ2-1; D is unclear. The CDR3 loop spans 12 amino acids. Germline loops: CDR1 MDHEN, CDR2 SYDVKM. V was trimmed by 5 bases and J by 5 bases, leaving 7 bases between them. The CDR3 region has the DNA TGTGCCAGCAGTGCCTCGGACAATGAGCAGTTCTTC. Protein: CASSASDNEQFF.

The V gene is TRBV4-1, the J gene TRBJ2-7; D possibly corresponds to TRBD1 (6 bases). The CDR3 contains 14 residues. Trimming took off 6 bases at V and 6 bases at J, with 18 bases between the two ends. Germline-derived CDR1 and CDR2 are MGHRA and YSYEKL. The CDR3 DNA is TGCGCCAGCAGAGGTGGGCAGGGGCAAGGCGAGCAGTACTTC. Translated, it gives CASRGGQGQGEQYF.

Details on this clone: The sample holds other DNA sequences that translate to the same CDR3. The chain joins TRBV5-4 to TRBJ2-7, with D possibly being TRBD2 (6 bases). The CDR3 sequence is 13 residues long. The V gene's germline CDR1 is SGHNT and CDR2 YYREEE (reference sequence). With 0 bases removed from V and 3 bases from J, the gap between germline ends came to 7 bases. This chain's CDR3 is CASSLGGLYEQYF. CDR3 DNA: TGTGCCAGCAGCTTGGGGGGACTCTACGAGCAGTACTTC.

V gene TRBV19 combines with J gene TRBJ2-3; 8 nucleotides line up with TRBD2. Trimming cost V 0 bases and J 5 bases; bases outside gene matches: 4. CDR3 length: 15 amino acids. Per germline, CDR1 LNHDA and CDR2 SQIVND (reference sequence). CDR3: CASSIEEREQDTQYF. CDR3 nucleotides: TGTGCCAGTAGTATAGAGGAGCGGGAGCAAGATACGCAGTATTTT.

The chain recombines TRBV5-4 with TRBJ2-7, with unresolved D. V shed 4 bases and J shed 6 bases, with 11 bases lying between them. CDR3 length: 12 amino acids. From germline, CDR1 is SGHNT and CDR2 YYREEE (reference sequence). The CDR3 DNA reads TGTGCCAGCAGCCTGGCCCCGGGCGAGCAGTACTTC. This encodes CASSLAPGEQYF.

The chain couples TRBV5-1 to TRBJ2-2, with D hard to call. This CDR3 is built from 14 residues. V lost 1 base and J lost 6, with 10 bases in between. Germline CDR1 SGHRS, CDR2 YFSETQ. For the CDR3, the DNA is TGCGCCAGCAGCTTGTCGCACCATCCCGGGGAGCTGTTTTTT. It translates to CASSLSHHPGELFF.

The chain has TRBV7-9 and TRBJ1-3; D perhaps matches TRBD1 (5 bases). Trimming removed 4 bases at V and 2 bases at J, with 9 bases between. This CDR3 is built from 14 residues. Germline CDR1 SEHNR, CDR2 FQNEAQ (reference sequence). CDR3 in DNA: TGTGCCAGCAGCTCCCCGGGGGCTGGAAACACCATATATTTT. This gives the protein CASSSPGAGNTIYF.

This chain links TRBV4-1 with TRBJ1-1, with 7 bases aligning to TRBD1. Germline CDR1 is MGHRA and CDR2 is YSYEKL. Trimming at V came to 1 base and at J to 1 base, leaving 9 bases not matched to a gene. CDR3 length: 17 residues. CDR3 nucleotide sequence: TGCGCCAGCAGCCAAGGTACAGGGGAAGAGGGGAACACTGAAGCTTTCTTT. It specifies CASSQGTGEEGNTEAFF.